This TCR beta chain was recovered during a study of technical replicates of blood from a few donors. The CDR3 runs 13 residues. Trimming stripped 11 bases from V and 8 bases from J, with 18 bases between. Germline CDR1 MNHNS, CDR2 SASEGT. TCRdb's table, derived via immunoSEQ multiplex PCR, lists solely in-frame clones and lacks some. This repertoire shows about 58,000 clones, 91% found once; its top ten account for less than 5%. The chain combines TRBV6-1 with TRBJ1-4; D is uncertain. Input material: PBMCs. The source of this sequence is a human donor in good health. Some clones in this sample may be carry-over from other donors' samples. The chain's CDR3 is CAASRTLGEKLFF. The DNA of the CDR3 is TGTGCCGCATCCCGGACTCTTGGGGAAAAACTGTTTTTT.